This record concerns one T cell receptor (beta chain) sequence. What it binds is not known. Deletions cut 4 bases from V and 0 bases from J, with 9 bases between. Germline CDR1 and CDR2: KGHDR and SFDVKD. This CDR3 contains 16 residues. This entry belongs to a study of T cell responses to AZD1222 COVID-19 vaccine. Points from the study as a whole: There were mostly white British donors and more females than males, and clonal diversity was possibly underestimated.

The assay was immunoSEQ multiplex PCR, and TCRdb's table has in-frame clones only and misses some. This sample has about 82,000 clones, with approximately 85% found just once. The V and J genes are TRBV24-1 and TRBJ2-6; tentative D call: TRBD2 (6 bases). The receptor's source is an adult who received the AZD1222 COVID-19 vaccine. The sample here was peripheral blood, taken 28 days after the second AZD1222 dose. The chain's CDR3 is CATSDGGNSGANVLTF. For the CDR3, the DNA is TGTGCCACCAGTGACGGGGGTAACTCTGGGGCCAACGTCCTGACTTTC.